The 3 T cell receptor beta chains below all came from one sample that was sequenced in a study of T cell repertoires in cytomegalovirus infection. TCRdb re-called the reads with MiXCR, one entry per CDR3 protein. The data contain under 300,000 distinct CDR3 sequences, roughly 21% of them singletons. These receptors' targets are unknown. Sample: cultured PBMCs, taken from culture after CMV antigen stimulation. The receptors were gathered from a human donor in good health (CMV status not recorded). Some clones in this sample may be carry-over from other donors' samples.

This clonotype has more than one count but fewer than ten. The rearrangement links TRBV28 to TRBJ2-5; D remains ambiguous. The CDR3 is made up of 16 amino acids. V lost 3 bases and J 5 bases, leaving 19 bases between the germline ends. Germline V CDR1 and CDR2: MDHEN, SYDVKM. The CDR3 region has the DNA TGTGCCAGCAGTTTCGGTGGGGTCCGGGTCCACGAGACCCAGTACTTC. Protein: CASSFGGVRVHETQYF.

This rearrangement joins TRBV2 to TRBJ1-4, with D maybe TRBD1 (5 bases). Trimming shortened V by 6 bases and J by 5 bases, and 10 bases separated the two germline ends. Germline V gives CDR1 SNHLY, CDR2 FYNNEI. The CDR3 is made up of 13 amino acids. CDR3: CASRRDRNEKLFF. The CDR3 DNA is TGTGCCAGCAGAAGGGACCGAAATGAAAAACTGTTTTTT.

In this sample, this clonotype turned up many times. This chain connects TRBV7-8 to TRBJ1-3, with TRBD1 identical over 8 bases. From germline, CDR1 is SGHVS and CDR2 FQNEAQ. V was clipped by 4 bases and J by 4 bases; unmatched bases: 6. CDR3 length: 15 amino acids. The CDR3 bases are TGTGCCAGCAGCTCCTTACAGGGGGGCGGAAACACCATATATTTT. This encodes CASSSLQGGGNTIYF.